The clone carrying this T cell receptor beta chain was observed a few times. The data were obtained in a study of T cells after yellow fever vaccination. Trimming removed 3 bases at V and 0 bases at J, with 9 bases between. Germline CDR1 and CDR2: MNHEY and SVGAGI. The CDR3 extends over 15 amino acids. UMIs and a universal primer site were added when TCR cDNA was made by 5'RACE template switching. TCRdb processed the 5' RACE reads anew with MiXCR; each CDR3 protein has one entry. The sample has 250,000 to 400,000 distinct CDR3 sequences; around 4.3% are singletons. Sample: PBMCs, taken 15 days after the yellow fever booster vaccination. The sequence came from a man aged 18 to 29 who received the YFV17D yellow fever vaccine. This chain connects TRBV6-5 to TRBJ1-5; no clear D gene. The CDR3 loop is CASSYNAYSNQPQHF. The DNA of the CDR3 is TGTGCCAGCAGTTATAACGCCTATAGCAATCAGCCCCAGCATTTT.